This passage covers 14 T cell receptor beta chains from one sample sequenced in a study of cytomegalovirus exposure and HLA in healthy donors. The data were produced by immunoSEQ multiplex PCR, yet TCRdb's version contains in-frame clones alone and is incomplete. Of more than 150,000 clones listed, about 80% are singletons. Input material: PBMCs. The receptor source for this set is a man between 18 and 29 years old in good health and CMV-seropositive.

The CDR3 DNA sequence: TGTGCCAGCAGTCGGACAGGGGGCGAATGGTATGGCTACACCTTC. Amino acid sequence: CASSRTGGEWYGYTF. The rearrangement joins TRBV6-5 to TRBJ1-2, with 11 bases that match TRBD1. The CDR3 is made up of 15 amino acids. The trim removed 5 bases at V and 5 bases at J, leaving 7 bases unmatched. Germline lookup yields CDR1 MNHEY and CDR2 SVGAGI.

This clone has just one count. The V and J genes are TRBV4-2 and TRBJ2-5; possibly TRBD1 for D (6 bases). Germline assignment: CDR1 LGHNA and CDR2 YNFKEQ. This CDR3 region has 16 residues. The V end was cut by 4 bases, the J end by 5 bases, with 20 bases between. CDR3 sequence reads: CASSLPGGESGETQYF. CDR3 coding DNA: TGTGCCAGCAGCCTCCCTGGGGGCGAGTCGGGGGAGACCCAGTACTTC.

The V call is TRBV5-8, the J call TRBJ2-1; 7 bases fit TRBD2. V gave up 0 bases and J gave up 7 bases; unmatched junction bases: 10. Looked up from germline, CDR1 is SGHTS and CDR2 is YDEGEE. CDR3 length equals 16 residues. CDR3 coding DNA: TGTGCCAGCAGCTTGGGTGTGGGGGGGGACCAAAATGAGCAGTTCTTC. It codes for CASSLGVGGDQNEQFF. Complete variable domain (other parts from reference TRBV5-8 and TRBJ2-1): EAGVTQSPTHLIKTRGQQATLRCSPISGHTSVYWYQQALGLGLQFLLWYDEGEERNRGNFPPRFSGRQFPNYSSELNVNALELEDSALYLCASSLGVGGDQNEQFFGPGTRLTVL.

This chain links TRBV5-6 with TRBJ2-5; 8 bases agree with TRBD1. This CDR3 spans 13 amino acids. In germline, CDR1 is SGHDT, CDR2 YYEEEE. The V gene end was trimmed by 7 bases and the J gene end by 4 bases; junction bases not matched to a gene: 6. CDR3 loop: CASHRTGSETQYF. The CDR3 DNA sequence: TGTGCCAGCCACCGGACAGGGTCAGAGACCCAGTACTTC.

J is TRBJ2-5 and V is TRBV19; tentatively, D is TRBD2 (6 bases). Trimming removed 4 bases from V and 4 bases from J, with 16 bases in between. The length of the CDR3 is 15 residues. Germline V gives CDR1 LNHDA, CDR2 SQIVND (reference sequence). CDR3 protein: CASSKGSSVGETQYF. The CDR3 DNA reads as TGTGCCAGTAGTAAGGGGTCTAGCGTAGGAGAGACCCAGTACTTC.

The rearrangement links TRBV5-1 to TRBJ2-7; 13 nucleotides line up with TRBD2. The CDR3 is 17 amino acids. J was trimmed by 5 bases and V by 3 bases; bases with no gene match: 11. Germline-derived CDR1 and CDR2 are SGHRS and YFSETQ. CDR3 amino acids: CASSSRTSGGGGDEQYF. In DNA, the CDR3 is TGCGCCAGCAGCTCCCGGACTAGCGGGGGCGGGGGGGACGAGCAGTACTTC. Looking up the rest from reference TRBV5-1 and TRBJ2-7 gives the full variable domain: KAGVTQTPRYLIKTRGQQVTLSCSPISGHRSVSWYQQTPGQGLQFLFEYFSETQRNKGNFPGRFSGRQFSNSRSEMNVSTLELGDSALYLCASSSRTSGGGGDEQYFGPGTRLTVT.

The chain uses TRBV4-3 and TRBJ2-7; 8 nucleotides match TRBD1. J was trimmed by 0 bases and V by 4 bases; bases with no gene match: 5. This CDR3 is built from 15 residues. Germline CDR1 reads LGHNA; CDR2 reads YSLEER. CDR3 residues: CASSRGTGDSYEQYF. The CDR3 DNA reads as TGCGCCAGCAGCCGGGGGACAGGCGACTCCTACGAGCAGTACTTC.

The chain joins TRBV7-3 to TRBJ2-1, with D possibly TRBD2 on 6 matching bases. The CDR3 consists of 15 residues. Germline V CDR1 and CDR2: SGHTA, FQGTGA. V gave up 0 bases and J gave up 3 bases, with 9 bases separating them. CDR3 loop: CASSLTGSGYNEQFF. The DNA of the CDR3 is TGTGCCAGCAGCTTAACCGGGAGTGGCTACAATGAGCAGTTCTTC.

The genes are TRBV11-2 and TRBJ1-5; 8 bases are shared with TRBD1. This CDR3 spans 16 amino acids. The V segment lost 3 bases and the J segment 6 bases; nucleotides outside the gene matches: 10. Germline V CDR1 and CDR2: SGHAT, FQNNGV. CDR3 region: CASSFSGQERGQPQHF. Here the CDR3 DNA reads TGTGCCAGCAGCTTCTCGGGACAGGAGAGGGGTCAGCCCCAGCATTTT.

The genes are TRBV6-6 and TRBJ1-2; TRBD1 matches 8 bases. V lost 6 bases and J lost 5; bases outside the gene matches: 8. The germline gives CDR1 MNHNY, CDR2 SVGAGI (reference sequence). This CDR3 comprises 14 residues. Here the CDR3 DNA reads TGTGCCAGCAGCAACGCACAGGGGGGGTATGGCTACACCTTC. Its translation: CASSNAQGGYGYTF.

The CDR3 nucleotides read TGCAGTGCTAGTCCTGACTATGGCTACACCTTC. It encodes CSASPDYGYTF. The chain combines TRBV20-1 with TRBJ1-2; D is undetermined. V was pared by 3 bases and J by 3 bases, with 5 bases between. The CDR3 covers 11 residues. CDR1 and CDR2 (germline): DFQATT, SNEGSKA (reference sequence).

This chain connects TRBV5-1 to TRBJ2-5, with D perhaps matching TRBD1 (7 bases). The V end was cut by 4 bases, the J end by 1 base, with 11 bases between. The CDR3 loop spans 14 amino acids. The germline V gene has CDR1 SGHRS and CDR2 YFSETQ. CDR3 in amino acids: CASSQGGSQETQYF. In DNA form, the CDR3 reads TGCGCCAGCAGCCAGGGGGGAAGCCAAGAGACCCAGTACTTC.

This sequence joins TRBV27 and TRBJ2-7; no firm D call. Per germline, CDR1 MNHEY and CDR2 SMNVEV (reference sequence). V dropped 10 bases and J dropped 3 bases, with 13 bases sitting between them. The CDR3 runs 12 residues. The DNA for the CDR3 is TGTGCCACCCGACTCCCTAACTACGAGCAGTACTTC. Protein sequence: CATRLPNYEQYF.

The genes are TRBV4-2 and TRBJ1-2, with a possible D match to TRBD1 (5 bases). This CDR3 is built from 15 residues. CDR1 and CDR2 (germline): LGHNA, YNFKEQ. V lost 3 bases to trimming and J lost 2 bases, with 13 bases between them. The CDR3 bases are TGTGCCAGCAGCCAGGGGGGTCAGGGCAACTATGGCTACACCTTC. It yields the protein CASSQGGQGNYGYTF.